This TCR beta chain derives from a study of response to subunit inactivated influenza vaccine. The CDR3 is made up of 14 amino acids. In germline, CDR1 is MNHEY, CDR2 SVGAGI. V trimming: 4 bases; J trimming: 6 bases; junction bases outside the gene matches: 8. From the RT-PCR reads, TCRdb called clonotypes with MiXCR, one entry per CDR3 protein. The sample includes around 790,000 distinct CDR3 sequences, around 20% of them seen just once. Study-wide results and caveats: Authors proposed each seasonal influenza vaccination draws in few new T cells.

Comments on this clonotype: No antigen is known for it.

The genes are TRBV6-5 and TRBJ2-7, with 8 bases identical to TRBD1. This TCR derives from a man aged 50 or older who received an inactivated influenza vaccine. This sample comprised PBMCs from blood, obtained around 5 days after vaccination. The CDR3 nucleotides read TGTGCCAGCAGTTTCGTCGGACAGGGCCCCGAGCAGTACTTC. It encodes CASSFVGQGPEQYF.